The 5 T cell receptor beta chains below all came from one sample that was sequenced in a study of cytomegalovirus exposure and HLA in healthy donors. The PCR ran on 60 Vbeta and 13 Jbeta primers. Here immunoSEQ multiplex PCR was the method, and the copy in TCRdb shows in-frame clones only, minus some. The sample holds around 230,000 clones, roughly 78% seen once. Sequenced: PBMCs. The source is a boy between 10 and 17 years old in good health and CMV-seronegative.

V is TRBV6-6 and J is TRBJ2-5, with TRBD2 matching 7 bases. The CDR3 runs 15 residues. The V gene end was trimmed by 2 bases and the J gene end by 5 bases; junction bases not matched to a gene: 8. Looked up from germline, CDR1 is MNHNY and CDR2 is SVGAGI (reference sequence). CDR3: CASSYPGEGGETQYF. CDR3 nucleotide sequence: TGTGCCAGCAGTTACCCCGGGGAGGGTGGCGAGACCCAGTACTTC.

The J gene is TRBJ2-5, the V gene TRBV13; no firm D call. Germline CDR1 PRHDT, CDR2 FYEKMQ (reference sequence). This CDR3 has 11 amino acids. V was pared by 3 bases and J by 4 bases, with 3 bases between. The CDR3 DNA follows: TGTGCCAGCAGCTTCTCAGAGACCCAGTACTTC. It specifies CASSFSETQYF.

The chain recombines TRBV6-5 with TRBJ2-3; TRBD2 aligns across 10 bases. The germline CDR1 and CDR2 sequences are MNHEY and SVGAGI. The junction had 1 base not matched to a gene; V was cut back by 3 bases and J by 1 base. The CDR3 has 15 residues. In DNA, the CDR3 is TGTGCCAGCAGTTATCTAGCGGGGGGCACAGATACGCAGTATTTT. Translated: CASSYLAGGTDTQYF.

J is TRBJ2-3 and V is TRBV13; D gene uncertain. Germline CDR1 reads PRHDT; CDR2 reads FYEKMQ (reference sequence). The CDR3 consists of 12 residues. Trimming pared 4 bases from V and 2 bases from J, leaving 4 bases between. The DNA for the CDR3 is TGTGCCAGCAGCTGGCTCACAGATACGCAGTATTTT. It encodes CASSWLTDTQYF.

The chain employs TRBV30 and TRBJ1-5, with unresolved D. Germline CDR1 reads GTSNPN; CDR2 reads SVGIG (reference sequence). The CDR3 covers 12 residues. V dropped 1 base and J dropped 2 bases, with 3 bases sitting between them. The CDR3 bases are TGTGCCTGGAGTGCTGGCAATCAGCCCCAGCATTTT. Translated, it gives CAWSAGNQPQHF.